This T cell receptor (beta chain) came from a study of cytomegalovirus exposure and HLA in healthy donors. About this clone itself: The antigen remains undetermined.

Primers for the PCR totalled 60 Vbeta and 13 Jbeta. Original processing methods: In a later analysis, the count reached 80 million or so unique TCR beta chains, with about 12 million shared. Data came from immunoSEQ multiplex PCR; TCRdb stores just in-frame clones and leaves some out. V and J calls and clone size are copied from that table; D and trimming were computed from the DNA. The table lists 90,000 to 110,000 clones, around 72% of them singletons. Study-level findings and limits: Earlier results showed most TCR beta V segments being productive about 90% or about 30% of the time. At a 0.05 false discovery rate, a later analysis found approximately 15,000 TCR beta sequences to be associated with HLA alleles. Reported performance of the classifier showed diagnosis of cytomegalovirus status with high specificity and sensitivity.

The CDR3 is made up of 20 amino acids. The V gene end was trimmed by 8 bases and the J gene end by 3 bases; junction bases not matched to a gene: 23. Germline V lookup: CDR1 MDHEN, CDR2 SYDVKM. This TCR derives from a male donor in good health and CMV-seronegative. The sequenced material came from PBMCs. The chain is built from TRBV28 and TRBJ2-4; 9 nucleotides match TRBD2. CDR3 residues: CASVHQRASGTRVVKNIQYF. As DNA, the CDR3 is TGTGCCAGCGTTCATCAAAGGGCTAGCGGGACAAGGGTGGTCAAAAACATTCAGTACTTC.